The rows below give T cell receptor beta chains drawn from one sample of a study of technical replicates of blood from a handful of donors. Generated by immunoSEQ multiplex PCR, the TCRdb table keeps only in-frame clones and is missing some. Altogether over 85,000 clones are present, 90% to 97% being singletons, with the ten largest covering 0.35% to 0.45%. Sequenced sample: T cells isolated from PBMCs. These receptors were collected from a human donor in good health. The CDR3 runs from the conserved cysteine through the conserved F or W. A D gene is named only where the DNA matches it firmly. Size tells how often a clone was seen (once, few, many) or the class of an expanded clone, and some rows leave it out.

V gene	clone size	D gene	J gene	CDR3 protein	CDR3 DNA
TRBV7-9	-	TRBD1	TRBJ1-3	CASSPMDRGNGNTIYF	TGTGCCAGCAGCCCCATGGACAGGGGGAATGGAAACACCATATATTTT
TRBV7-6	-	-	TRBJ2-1	CASSLARGNAYNEQFF	TGTGCCAGCAGCTTAGCGCGAGGGAACGCCTACAATGAGCAGTTCTTC
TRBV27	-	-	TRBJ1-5	CASSLSRSKQPQHF	TGTGCCAGCAGTTTATCGAGGTCAAAACAGCCCCAGCATTTT
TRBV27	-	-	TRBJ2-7	CASSLSTAYEQYF	TGTGCCAGCAGTTTATCGACAGCCTACGAGCAGTACTTC
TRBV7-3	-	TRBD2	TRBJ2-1	CASSLELAYYNEQFF	TGTGCCAGCAGCTTAGAACTAGCGTACTACAATGAGCAGTTCTTC
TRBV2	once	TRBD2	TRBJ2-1	CASNPILAGERNEQFF	TGTGCCAGCAATCCTATACTAGCGGGAGAAAGGAATGAGCAGTTCTTC
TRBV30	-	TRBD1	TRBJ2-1	CAWSYSTGDEQFF	TGTGCCTGGAGCTACTCGACAGGGGACGAGCAGTTCTTC
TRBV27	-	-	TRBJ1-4	CASSLNIVGATNEKLFF	TGTGCCAGCAGTTTAAACATAGTAGGGGCAACTAATGAAAAACTGTTTTTT
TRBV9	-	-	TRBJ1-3	CASSVTLSESIDTIYF	TGTGCCAGCAGCGTGACTCTGTCCGAATCAATAGACACCATATATTTT
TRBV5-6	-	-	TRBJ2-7	CASSHGWGEAAYEQYF	TGTGCCAGCAGCCACGGCTGGGGGGAGGCAGCCTACGAGCAGTACTTC
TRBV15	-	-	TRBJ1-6	CATSRDWTVSSPLHF	TGTGCCACCAGCAGAGATTGGACAGTAAGCTCACCCCTCCACTTT
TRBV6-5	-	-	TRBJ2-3	CASSYSLGTDTQYF	TGTGCCAGCAGTTACTCGTTAGGCACAGATACGCAGTATTTT
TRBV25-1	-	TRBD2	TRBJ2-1	CASSELGLAGGSYNEQFF	TGTGCCAGCAGTGAATTAGGTCTAGCGGGAGGTAGCTACAATGAGCAGTTCTTC
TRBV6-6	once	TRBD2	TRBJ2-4	CASSGLAGEVDIQYF	TGTGCCAGCAGTGGACTAGCGGGAGAGGTGGACATTCAGTACTTC
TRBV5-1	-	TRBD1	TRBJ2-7	CASSPDTGQGVEQYF	TGCGCCAGCAGCCCGGATACCGGACAGGGAGTCGAGCAGTACTTC
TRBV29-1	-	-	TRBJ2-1	CSVGREHVEQFF	TGCAGCGTTGGTCGGGAGCATGTTGAGCAGTTCTTC
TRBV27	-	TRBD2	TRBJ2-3	CASSPRLAGGIDTQYF	TGTGCCAGCAGTCCTAGACTAGCGGGAGGAATAGATACGCAGTATTTT
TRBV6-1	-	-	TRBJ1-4	CASSEWALQGLNEKLFF	TGTGCCAGCAGTGAATGGGCCCTACAGGGCCTAAATGAAAAACTGTTTTTT
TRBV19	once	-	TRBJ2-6	CATMPGGANVLTF	TGTGCCACCATGCCGGGGGGGGCCAACGTCCTGACTTTC
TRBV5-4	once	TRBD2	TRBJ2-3	CASSQGLAGERHTDTQYF	TGTGCCAGCAGCCAGGGACTAGCGGGAGAACGGCACACAGATACGCAGTATTTT
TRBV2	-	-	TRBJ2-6	CASSDYSNFISGANVLTF	TGTGCCAGCAGTGACTACAGTAACTTCATCTCTGGGGCCAACGTCCTGACTTTC
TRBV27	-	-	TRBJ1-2	CASSLSGGGSGYTF	TGTGCCAGCAGTTTAAGCGGGGGAGGAAGTGGCTACACCTTC
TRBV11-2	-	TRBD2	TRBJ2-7	CASSLGTSGLYEQYF	TGTGCCAGCAGCTTAGGGACTAGCGGCCTCTACGAGCAGTACTTC
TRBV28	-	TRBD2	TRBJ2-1	CASSLLAGGRHNEQFF	TGTGCCAGCAGTTTATTAGCGGGAGGCCGTCACAATGAGCAGTTCTTC
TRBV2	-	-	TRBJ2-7	CASSEALTTATYEQYF	TGTGCCAGCAGTGAAGCCTTAACGACAGCGACCTACGAGCAGTACTTC
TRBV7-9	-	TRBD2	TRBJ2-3	CASSFSGRAFADTQYF	TGTGCCAGCAGCTTTAGCGGGAGGGCCTTTGCAGATACGCAGTATTTT
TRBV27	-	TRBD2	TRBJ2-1	CASSFSAGAISYNEQFF	TGTGCCAGCAGTTTCTCAGCGGGAGCCATTTCCTACAATGAGCAGTTCTTC
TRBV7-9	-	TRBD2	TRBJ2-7	CASSFLSGSIYYEQYF	TGTGCCAGCAGCTTTCTTAGCGGGAGCATTTACTACGAGCAGTACTTC
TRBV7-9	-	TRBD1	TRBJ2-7	CASSWDRDYEQYF	TGTGCCAGCAGCTGGGACAGGGACTACGAGCAGTACTTC
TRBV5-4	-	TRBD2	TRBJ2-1	CASSTGLAGVEQFF	TGTGCCAGCAGTACAGGACTAGCGGGAGTTGAGCAGTTCTTC
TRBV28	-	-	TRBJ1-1	CASSLVRGNTEAFF	TGTGCCAGCAGCCTCGTCAGGGGGAACACTGAAGCTTTCTTT
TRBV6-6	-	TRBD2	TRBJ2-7	CASSPSGSSYEQYF	TGTGCCAGCAGCCCTAGCGGGAGCTCCTACGAGCAGTACTTC
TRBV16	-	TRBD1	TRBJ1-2	CASSHDRVSVDYGYTF	TGTGCCAGCAGCCACGACAGGGTATCGGTTGACTATGGCTACACCTTC
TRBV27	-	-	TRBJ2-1	CASSLGLAEQFF	TGTGCCAGCAGTTTAGGGCTAGCTGAGCAGTTCTTC
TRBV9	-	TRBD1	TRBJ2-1	CASSVASRTGSYNEQFF	TGTGCCAGCAGCGTAGCCTCTCGGACAGGGTCCTACAATGAGCAGTTCTTC
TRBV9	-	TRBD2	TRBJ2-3	CASSVEPAGDSDTQYF	TGTGCCAGCAGCGTAGAACCGGCGGGAGACTCAGATACGCAGTATTTT
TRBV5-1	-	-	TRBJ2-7	CASSRQPSSYEQYF	TGCGCCAGTTCCAGACAGCCGAGCTCCTACGAGCAGTACTTC
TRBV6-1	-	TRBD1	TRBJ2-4	CASSLRQGWDIQYF	TGTGCCAGCAGTCTACGACAGGGATGGGACATTCAGTACTTC
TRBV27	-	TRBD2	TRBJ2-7	CASSYGTSSYEQYF	TGTGCCAGCAGTTACGGGACTAGTAGTTACGAGCAGTACTTC
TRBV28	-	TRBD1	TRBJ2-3	CAAVTGGYTDTQYF	TGTGCCGCGGTGACAGGGGGGTACACAGATACGCAGTATTTT
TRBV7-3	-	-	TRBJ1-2	CASSLDRVGGYTF	TGTGCCAGCAGCTTAGATCGAGTTGGTGGCTACACCTTC
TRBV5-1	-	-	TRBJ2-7	CASSFTDKSYEQYF	TGCGCCAGCAGCTTCACGGACAAGTCCTACGAGCAGTACTTC
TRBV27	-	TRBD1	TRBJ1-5	CATGGDREYQPQHF	TGTGCCACGGGGGGGGACAGGGAGTACCAGCCCCAGCATTTT
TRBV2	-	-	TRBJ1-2	CASPQGRSTVLHYGYTF	TGTGCCAGCCCCCAGGGCAGGTCAACTGTACTACACTATGGCTACACCTTC
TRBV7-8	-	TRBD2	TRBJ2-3	CASSSGLAGHSTDTQYF	TGTGCCAGCAGCTCCGGACTAGCGGGACATAGCACAGATACGCAGTATTTT
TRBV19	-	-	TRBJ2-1	CASNRQGGNEQFF	TGTGCCAGTAACCGGCAGGGAGGAAATGAGCAGTTCTTC
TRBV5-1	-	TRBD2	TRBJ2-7	CASSLVLAGGTHEQYF	TGCGCCAGCAGCTTGGTACTAGCGGGAGGGACCCACGAGCAGTACTTC
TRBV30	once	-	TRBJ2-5	CAWLLSGTQYF	TGTGCCTGGCTGCTATCCGGGACCCAGTACTTC
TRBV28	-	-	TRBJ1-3	CASSRWRSSGNTIYF	TGTGCCAGCAGCCGGTGGCGGAGCTCTGGAAACACCATATATTTT
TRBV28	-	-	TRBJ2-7	CASKLAGPYEQYF	TGTGCCAGCAAACTAGCCGGGCCCTACGAGCAGTACTTC
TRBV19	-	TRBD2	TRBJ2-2	CASSTLSGRGTGELFF	TGTGCCAGTAGCACCTTGAGCGGGAGAGGTACCGGGGAGCTGTTTTTT
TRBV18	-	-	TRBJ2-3	CASSPRGDTQYF	TGTGCCAGCTCACCAAGGGGAGATACGCAGTATTTT
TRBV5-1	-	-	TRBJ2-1	CASGSTVASDRNEQFF	TGCGCCAGCGGCTCCACCGTGGCCAGCGATAGGAATGAGCAGTTCTTC
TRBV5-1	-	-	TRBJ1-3	CASSQSGFPSGNTIYF	TGCGCCAGCAGCCAGAGCGGATTCCCCTCTGGAAACACCATATATTTT
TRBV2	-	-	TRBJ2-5	CASSDLETQYF	TGTGCCAGCAGTGATCTAGAGACCCAGTACTTC
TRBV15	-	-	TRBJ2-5	CATSVDNNQETQYF	TGTGCCACCAGCGTAGACAATAACCAAGAGACCCAGTACTTC
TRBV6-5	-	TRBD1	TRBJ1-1	CASTRQGITEAFF	TGTGCCAGCACTAGACAGGGGATCACTGAAGCTTTCTTT